The 8 T cell receptor beta chains below were found in one sample sequenced in a study of blood T cell repertoires in COVID-19. Clones were sequenced by immunoSEQ multiplex PCR, and TCRdb holds only the in-frame ones, with some missing. The sample shows around 200,000 clones, about 85% of them seen only once. Sequenced input: peripheral blood. The receptors here all came from an elderly woman with acute or convalescent COVID-19.

The rearrangement joins TRBV6-5 to TRBJ1-1; D perhaps matches TRBD1 (6 bases). Trimming took off 8 bases at V and 1 base at J, with 14 bases between the two ends. Germline V gives CDR1 MNHEY, CDR2 SVGAGI. CDR3 length equals 14 residues. For the CDR3, the DNA is TGTGCCAGCGTCCCCAGGGGCCCGAACACTGAAGCTTTCTTT. The encoded protein is CASVPRGPNTEAFF.

This chain uses TRBV7-9 with TRBJ1-3; D ambiguous. CDR1 is SEHNR and CDR2 is FQNEAQ in the germline V gene (reference sequence). The CDR3 is made up of 15 amino acids. V was pared by 1 base and J by 1 base, with 8 bases between. As DNA, the CDR3 is TGTGCCAGCAGCTTAGGCGCCGCGTCTGGAAACACCATATATTTT. As protein: CASSLGAASGNTIYF. The full variable domain, completed using reference TRBV7-9 and TRBJ1-3, is DTGVSQNPRHKITKRGQNVTFRCDPISEHNRLYWYRQTLGQGPEFLTYFQNEAQLEKSRLLSDRFSAERPKGSFSTLEIQRTEQGDSAMYLCASSLGAASGNTIYFGEGSWLTVV.

The gene calls are TRBV15 and TRBJ1-6; the match to TRBD1 covers 10 bases. J was trimmed by 10 bases and V by 3 bases; bases with no gene match: 9. Germline V lookup: CDR1 LNHNV, CDR2 YYDKDF (reference sequence). CDR3 length equals 16 residues. The CDR3 is CATSRAGQGVESPLHF. The CDR3 coding sequence is TGTGCCACCAGCAGGGCAGGACAGGGGGTCGAGTCACCCCTCCACTTT.

In nucleotides, the CDR3 is TGTGCCAGCAAAAGGGGTATAGCGGCGTTTTACAATGAGCAGTTCTTC. It codes for CASKRGIAAFYNEQFF. The rearrangement uses TRBV2 and TRBJ2-1; a weak D match, TRBD2 (6 bases). Trimming cost V 7 bases and J 4 bases, with 20 bases left between them. The CDR3 contains 16 residues. The germline CDR1 and CDR2 sequences are SNHLY and FYNNEI.

The rearrangement links TRBV7-9 to TRBJ1-5; D is uncertain. CDR1 and CDR2 from the germline V gene are SEHNR and FQNEAQ (reference sequence). V lost 5 bases and J 7 bases, leaving 12 bases between the germline ends. The CDR3 has 13 residues. CDR3 sequence: CASSNSLGQPQHF. The CDR3 coding sequence is TGTGCCAGCAGCAACTCACTAGGACAGCCCCAGCATTTT. Complete variable domain (other parts from reference TRBV7-9 and TRBJ1-5): DTGVSQNPRHKITKRGQNVTFRCDPISEHNRLYWYRQTLGQGPEFLTYFQNEAQLEKSRLLSDRFSAERPKGSFSTLEIQRTEQGDSAMYLCASSNSLGQPQHFGDGTRLSIL.

The chain recombines TRBV18 with TRBJ2-1, with 8 positions matching TRBD2. This CDR3 has 16 residues. The germline gives CDR1 KGHSH, CDR2 LQKENI. Trimming took 5 bases from V and 0 from J; bases not matched to a gene: 6. The CDR3 protein is CASSVQREPSYNEQFF. As DNA, the CDR3 is TGTGCCAGCTCAGTTCAGCGGGAGCCCTCCTACAATGAGCAGTTCTTC.

This rearrangement joins TRBV27 to TRBJ1-1; the D is unclear. From germline, CDR1 is MNHEY and CDR2 SMNVEV (reference sequence). Trimming left V 1 base short and J 5 bases short, with 17 bases between. The CDR3 contains 16 residues. CDR3: CASSLYPPGGRTEAFF. The DNA of the CDR3 is TGTGCCAGCAGTTTATATCCGCCCGGCGGGAGGACTGAAGCTTTCTTT.

This rearrangement joins TRBV5-4 to TRBJ2-7, with TRBD2 identical over 9 bases. Germline CDR1 reads SGHNT; CDR2 reads YYREEE (reference sequence). The CDR3 is 15 residues long. V was clipped by 2 bases and J by 5 bases; unmatched bases: 8. The CDR3 DNA reads as TGTGCCAGCAGCTTAGTAGCGGGAGCTCCCCACGAGCAGTACTTC. Encoded protein: CASSLVAGAPHEQYF.